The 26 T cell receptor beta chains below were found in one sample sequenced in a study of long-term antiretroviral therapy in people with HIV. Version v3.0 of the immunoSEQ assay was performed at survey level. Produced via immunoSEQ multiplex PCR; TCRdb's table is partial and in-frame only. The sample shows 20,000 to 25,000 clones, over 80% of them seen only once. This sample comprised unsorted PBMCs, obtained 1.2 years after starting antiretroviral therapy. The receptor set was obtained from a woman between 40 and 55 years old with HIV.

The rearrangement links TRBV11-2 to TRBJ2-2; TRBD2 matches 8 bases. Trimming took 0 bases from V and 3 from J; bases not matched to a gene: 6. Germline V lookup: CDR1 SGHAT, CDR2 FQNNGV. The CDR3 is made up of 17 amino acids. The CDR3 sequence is CASSLDVEREYTGELFF. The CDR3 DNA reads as TGTGCCAGCAGCTTAGACGTCGAGCGGGAGTACACCGGGGAGCTGTTTTTT.

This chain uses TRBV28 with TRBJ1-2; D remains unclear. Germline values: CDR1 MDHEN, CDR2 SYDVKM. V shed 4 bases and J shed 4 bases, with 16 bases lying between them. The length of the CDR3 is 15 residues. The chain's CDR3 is CASSSLLGVGYGYTF. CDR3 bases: TGTGCCAGCAGTTCCCTTCTCGGGGTTGGCTATGGCTACACCTTC.

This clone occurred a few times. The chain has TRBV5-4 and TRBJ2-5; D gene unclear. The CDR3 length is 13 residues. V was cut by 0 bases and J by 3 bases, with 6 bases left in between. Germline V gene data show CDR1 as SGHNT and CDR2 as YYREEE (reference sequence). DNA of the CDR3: TGTGCCAGCAGCTTGGAGGCGGAAGAGACCCAGTACTTC. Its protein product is CASSLEAEETQYF.

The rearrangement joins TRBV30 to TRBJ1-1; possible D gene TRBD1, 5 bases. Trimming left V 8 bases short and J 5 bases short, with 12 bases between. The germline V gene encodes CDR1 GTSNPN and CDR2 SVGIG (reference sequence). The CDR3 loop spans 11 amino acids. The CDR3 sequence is CAAGGGTEAFF. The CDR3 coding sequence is TGTGCCGCGGGGGGGGGAACTGAAGCTTTCTTT.

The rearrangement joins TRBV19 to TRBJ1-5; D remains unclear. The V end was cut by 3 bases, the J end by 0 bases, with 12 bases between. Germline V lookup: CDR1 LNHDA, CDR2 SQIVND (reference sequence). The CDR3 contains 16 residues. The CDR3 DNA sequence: TGTGCCAGTAGTATGAGTATCACTTATAGCAATCAGCCCCAGCATTTT. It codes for CASSMSITYSNQPQHF.

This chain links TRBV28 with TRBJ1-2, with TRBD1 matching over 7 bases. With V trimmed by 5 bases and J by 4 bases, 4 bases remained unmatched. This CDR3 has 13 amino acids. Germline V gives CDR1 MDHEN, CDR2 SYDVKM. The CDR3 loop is CASSLGGSYGYTF. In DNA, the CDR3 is TGTGCCAGCAGTCTAGGGGGCTCCTATGGCTACACCTTC.

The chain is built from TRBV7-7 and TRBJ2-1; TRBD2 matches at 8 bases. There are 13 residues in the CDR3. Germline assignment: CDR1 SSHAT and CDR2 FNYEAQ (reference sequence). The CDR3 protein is CASASGSGNEQFF. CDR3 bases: TGTGCTAGCGCCAGCGGGAGTGGTAATGAGCAGTTCTTC.

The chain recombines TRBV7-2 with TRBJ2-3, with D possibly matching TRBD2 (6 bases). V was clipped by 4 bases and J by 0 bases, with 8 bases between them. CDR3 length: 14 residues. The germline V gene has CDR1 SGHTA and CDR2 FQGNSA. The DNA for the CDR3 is TGTGCCAGCAGCTCAAGCGGGAGCACAGATACGCAGTATTTT. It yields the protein CASSSSGSTDTQYF.

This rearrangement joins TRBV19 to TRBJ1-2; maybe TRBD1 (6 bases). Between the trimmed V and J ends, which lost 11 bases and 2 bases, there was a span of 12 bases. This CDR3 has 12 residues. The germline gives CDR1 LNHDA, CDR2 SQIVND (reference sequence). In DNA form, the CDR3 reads TGTGCCCCTACAGGGACCAACTATGGCTACACCTTC. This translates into CAPTGTNYGYTF. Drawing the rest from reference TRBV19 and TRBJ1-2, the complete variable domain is DGGITQSPKYLFRKEGQNVTLSCEQNLNHDAMYWYRQDPGQGLRLIYYSQIVNDFQKGDIAEGYSVSREKKESFPLTVTSAQKNPTAFYLCAPTGTNYGYTFGSGTRLTVV.

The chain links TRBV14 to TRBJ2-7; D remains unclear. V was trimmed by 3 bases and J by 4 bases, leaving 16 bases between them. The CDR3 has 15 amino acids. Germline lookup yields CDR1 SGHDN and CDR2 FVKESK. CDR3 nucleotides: TGTGCCAGCAGCCATACAGCAGCTCCCATTTACGAGCAGTACTTC. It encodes CASSHTAAPIYEQYF.

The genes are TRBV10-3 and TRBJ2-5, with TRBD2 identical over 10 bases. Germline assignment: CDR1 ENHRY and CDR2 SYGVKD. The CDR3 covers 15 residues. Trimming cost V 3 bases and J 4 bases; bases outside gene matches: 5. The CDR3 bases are TGTGCCATCAGTGATTCTAGCGGGAGTGGAGAGACCCAGTACTTC. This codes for CAISDSSGSGETQYF.

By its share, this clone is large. The CDR3 coding sequence is TGTGCTACTTCCCGCCAAGTCTCGAACACCGGGGAGCTGTTTTTT. It specifies CATSRQVSNTGELFF. The V call is TRBV6-5, the J call TRBJ2-2; D is ambiguous. The CDR3 has 15 amino acids. The germline gives CDR1 MNHEY, CDR2 SVGAGI.

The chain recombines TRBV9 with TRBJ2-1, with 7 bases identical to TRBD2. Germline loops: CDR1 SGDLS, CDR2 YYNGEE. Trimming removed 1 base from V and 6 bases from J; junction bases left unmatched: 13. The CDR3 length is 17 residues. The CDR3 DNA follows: TGTGCCAGCAGCGTAAGGAAGGGCGGGAGCGCTTTCAATGAGCAGTTCTTC. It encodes CASSVRKGGSAFNEQFF. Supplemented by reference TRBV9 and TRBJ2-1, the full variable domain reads DSGVTQTPKHLITATGQRVTLRCSPRSGDLSVYWYQQSLDQGLQFLIQYYNGEERAKGNILERFSAQQFPDLHSELNLSSLELGDSALYFCASSVRKGGSAFNEQFFGPGTRLTVL.

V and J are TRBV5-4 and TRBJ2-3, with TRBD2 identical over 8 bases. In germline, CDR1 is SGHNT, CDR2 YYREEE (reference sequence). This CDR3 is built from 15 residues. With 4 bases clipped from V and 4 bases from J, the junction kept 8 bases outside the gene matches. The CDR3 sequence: CASSREAGVADTQYF. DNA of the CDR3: TGTGCCAGCAGCCGCGAAGCGGGAGTTGCAGATACGCAGTATTTT.

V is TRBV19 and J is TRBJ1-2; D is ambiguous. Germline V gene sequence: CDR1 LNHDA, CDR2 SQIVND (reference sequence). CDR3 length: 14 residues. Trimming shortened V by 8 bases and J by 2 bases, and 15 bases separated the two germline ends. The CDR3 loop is CASGYPERNYGYTF. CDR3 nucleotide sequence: TGTGCCAGTGGTTACCCAGAGCGAAACTATGGCTACACCTTC. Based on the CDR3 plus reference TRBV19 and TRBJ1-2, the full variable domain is DGGITQSPKYLFRKEGQNVTLSCEQNLNHDAMYWYRQDPGQGLRLIYYSQIVNDFQKGDIAEGYSVSREKKESFPLTVTSAQKNPTAFYLCASGYPERNYGYTFGSGTRLTVV.

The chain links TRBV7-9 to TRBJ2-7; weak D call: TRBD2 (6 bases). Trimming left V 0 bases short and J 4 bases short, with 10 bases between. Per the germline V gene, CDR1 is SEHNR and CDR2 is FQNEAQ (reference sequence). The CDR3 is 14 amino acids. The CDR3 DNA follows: TGTGCCAGCAGCTTAGCGGGACTCCCTTACGAGCAGTACTTC. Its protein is CASSLAGLPYEQYF. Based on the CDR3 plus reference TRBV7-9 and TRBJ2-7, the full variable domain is DTGVSQNPRHKITKRGQNVTFRCDPISEHNRLYWYRQTLGQGPEFLTYFQNEAQLEKSRLLSDRFSAERPKGSFSTLEIQRTEQGDSAMYLCASSLAGLPYEQYFGPGTRLTVT.

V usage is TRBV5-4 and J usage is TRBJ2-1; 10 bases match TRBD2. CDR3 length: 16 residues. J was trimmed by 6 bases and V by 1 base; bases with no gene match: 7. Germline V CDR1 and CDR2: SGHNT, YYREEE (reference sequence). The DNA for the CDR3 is TGTGCCAGCAGCTTGTTTCACAGCGGGAGGGCCAATGAGCAGTTCTTC. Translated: CASSLFHSGRANEQFF.

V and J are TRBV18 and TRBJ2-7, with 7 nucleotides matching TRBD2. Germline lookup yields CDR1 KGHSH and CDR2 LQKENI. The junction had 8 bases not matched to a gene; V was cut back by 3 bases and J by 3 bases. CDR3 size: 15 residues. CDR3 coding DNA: TGTGCCAGCTCACCGGGTTCGGGGGGAGTCTACGAGCAGTACTTC. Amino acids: CASSPGSGGVYEQYF.

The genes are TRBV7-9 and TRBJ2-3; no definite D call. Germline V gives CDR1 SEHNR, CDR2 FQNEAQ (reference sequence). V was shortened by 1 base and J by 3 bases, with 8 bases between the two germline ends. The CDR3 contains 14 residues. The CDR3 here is CASSLDHVTDTQYF. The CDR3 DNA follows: TGTGCCAGCAGCTTAGACCATGTAACAGATACGCAGTATTTT.

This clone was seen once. The CDR3 sequence is CASSPNKTTGEKLFF. The CDR3 DNA is TGTGCCAGCTCACCAAATAAAACGACAGGCGAAAAACTGTTTTTT. J is TRBJ1-4 and V is TRBV18; TRBD1 might be the D (6 bases). V was clipped by 2 bases and J by 8 bases, with 15 bases between them. Germline V lookup: CDR1 KGHSH, CDR2 LQKENI. This CDR3 is 15 amino acids long.

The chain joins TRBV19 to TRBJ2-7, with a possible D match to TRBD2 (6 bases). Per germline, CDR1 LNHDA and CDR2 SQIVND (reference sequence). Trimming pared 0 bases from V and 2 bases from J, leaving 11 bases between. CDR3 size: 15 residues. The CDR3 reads CASSIDVEGAYEQYF. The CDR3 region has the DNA TGTGCCAGTAGTATAGATGTGGAGGGAGCCTACGAGCAGTACTTC.

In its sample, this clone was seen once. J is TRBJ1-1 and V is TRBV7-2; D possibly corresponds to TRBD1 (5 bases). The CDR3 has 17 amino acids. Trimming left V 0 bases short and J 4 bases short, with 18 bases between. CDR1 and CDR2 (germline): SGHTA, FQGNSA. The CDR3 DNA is TGTGCCAGCAGCTTAGCACGGGGTTTCCGGGGGAGCACTGAAGCTTTCTTT. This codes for CASSLARGFRGSTEAFF.

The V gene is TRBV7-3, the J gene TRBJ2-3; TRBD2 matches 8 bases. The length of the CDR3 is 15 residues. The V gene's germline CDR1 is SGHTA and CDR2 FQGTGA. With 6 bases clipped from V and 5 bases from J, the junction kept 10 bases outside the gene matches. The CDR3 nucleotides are TGTGCCAGCAGTCGCCGGGGGGGAGGGCGAGATACGCAGTATTTT. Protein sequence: CASSRRGGGRDTQYF.

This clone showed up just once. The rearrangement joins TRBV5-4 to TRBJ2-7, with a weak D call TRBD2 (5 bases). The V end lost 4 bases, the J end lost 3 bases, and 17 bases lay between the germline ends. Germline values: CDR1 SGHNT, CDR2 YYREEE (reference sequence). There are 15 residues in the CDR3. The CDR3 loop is CASSNERQYDYEQYF. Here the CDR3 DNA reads TGTGCCAGCAGCAACGAGCGGCAGTACGACTACGAGCAGTACTTC.

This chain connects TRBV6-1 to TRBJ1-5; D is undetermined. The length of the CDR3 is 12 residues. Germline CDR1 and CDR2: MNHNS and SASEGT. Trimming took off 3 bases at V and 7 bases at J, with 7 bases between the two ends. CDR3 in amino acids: CASSEVWQPQHF. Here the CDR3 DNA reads TGTGCCAGCAGTGAGGTATGGCAGCCCCAGCATTTT.

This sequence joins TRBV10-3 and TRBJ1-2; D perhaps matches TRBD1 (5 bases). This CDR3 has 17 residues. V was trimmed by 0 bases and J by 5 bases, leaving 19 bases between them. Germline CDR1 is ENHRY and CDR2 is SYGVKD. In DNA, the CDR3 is TGTGCCATCAGTGAGTCAGTATGGGGGATTCGGGGTTATGGCTACACCTTC. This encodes CAISESVWGIRGYGYTF.